The clone carrying this TCR beta chain was counted ten times or more. Trimming cost V 4 bases and J 1 base, with 12 bases left between them. The V gene's germline CDR1 is ENHRY and CDR2 SYGVKD. The CDR3 spans 15 residues. These data belong to a study of metastatic and nonmetastatic thyroid tumors. All patients reached thyroid surgery having received no treatment beforehand. Per the study methods: The study built a papillary thyroid cancer distant-metastasis classifier from CDR3 differences across clinicopathological groups. TCRdb re-analyzed the PCR reads using MiXCR. The V and J calls were determined by TCRdb, not by the authors. The table shows fewer than 40,000 clones, with around a quarter occurring only once.

The sample consisted of blood. This chain links TRBV10-3 with TRBJ2-3; perhaps TRBD1 as D (5 bases). This sequence originates from a female donor with papillary thyroid cancer or a benign thyroid nodule (not recorded which). Some clones in this sample may be carry-over from other donors' samples. CDR3 DNA sequence: TGTGCCATCAGTGTATCAGAAGGGGGCACAGATACGCAGTATTTT. It yields the protein CAISVSEGGTDTQYF.